This T cell receptor (beta chain) appears in the sequencing data of a study of blood T cell repertoires in COVID-19. On the study more broadly: The origin of the acute and convalescent COVID-19 samples was the United States, Italy and Spain. The cDNA or gDNA used as material had been derived from T cells, B-cell-depleted T cells, or PBMCs.

The germline V gene has CDR1 SGDLS and CDR2 YYNGEE. The CDR3 extends over 15 amino acids. Trimming took 0 bases from V and 5 from J, leaving 14 bases between them. Original methodology: Reference gene primer amplification gave estimated nucleated cell counts. Sequencing was performed with immunoSEQ multiplex PCR; in TCRdb, only in-frame clones are kept and a portion is missing. V, J and clone size reflect that table, while D and trimming were determined from the DNA. The table records approximately 150,000 clones, about 89% of them present only once. This clone was seen once. The chain carries TRBV9 and TRBJ1-1; tentatively, D is TRBD1 (5 bases). The sequence was obtained from a man aged 50-60 years with active or convalescent COVID-19. Sample: peripheral blood. The CDR3 bases are TGTGCCAGCAGCGTAGTCTACAGGTTGAGGACTGAAGCTTTCTTT. This codes for CASSVVYRLRTEAFF.